This is a list of T cell receptor beta chains from one sample in a study of blood T cell repertoires in COVID-19. Profiling relied on immunoSEQ multiplex PCR, and the TCRdb table lists in-frame clones only, not all of them. The sample has about 370,000 clones; roughly 90% are singletons. What was sequenced was peripheral blood. The receptors derive from a woman aged 25 to 45 with COVID-19, enrolled during active disease. Both conserved end residues are part of each CDR3. A D gene is named only where the DNA matches it firmly. Size values are once, few and many counts, or a class for expanded clones, and some rows have none.

clone size,V gene,D gene,J gene,CDR3 protein,CDR3 DNA
-,TRBV11-3,TRBD1,TRBJ2-7,CASSGTGGFEQYF,TGTGCCAGCTCCGGGACAGGGGGCTTCGAGCAGTACTTC
-,TRBV12-3/TRBV12-4,TRBD1,TRBJ2-7,CASRTGRDEQYF,TGTGCCAGCAGGACAGGGAGAGACGAGCAGTACTTC
-,TRBV28,-,TRBJ1-5,CASSWTGFNQPQHF,TGTGCCAGCAGTTGGACGGGGTTCAATCAGCCCCAGCATTTT
-,TRBV7-2,TRBD1,TRBJ2-3,CASSLLPDRATDTQYF,TGTGCCAGCAGCTTATTACCGGACAGGGCCACAGATACGCAGTATTTT
-,TRBV4-1,-,TRBJ1-5,CASSLLGEGGNQPQHF,TGCGCCAGCAGCCTCTTAGGGGAGGGAGGCAATCAGCCCCAGCATTTT
-,TRBV5-4,TRBD1,TRBJ2-1,CASSVPGQGPQFF,TGTGCCAGCAGCGTCCCGGGACAGGGGCCTCAGTTCTTC
-,TRBV27,TRBD1,TRBJ2-7,CASTTTDRGTHEQYF,TGTGCCAGCACGACAACGGACAGGGGTACCCACGAGCAGTACTTC
-,TRBV5-1,-,TRBJ2-7,CASSEGLASYEQYF,TGCGCCAGCAGCGAAGGACTGGCCTCCTACGAGCAGTACTTC
-,TRBV12-3/TRBV12-4,-,TRBJ2-1,CASSLFSHNEQFF,TGTGCCAGCAGTTTATTCAGTCACAATGAGCAGTTCTTC
once,TRBV19,TRBD1,TRBJ2-3,CASSSQDRRTDTQYF,TGTGCCAGTAGTAGTCAGGACAGGAGGACAGATACGCAGTATTTT
-,TRBV4-3,TRBD1,TRBJ1-2,CASSQVGTGIYGYTF,TGCGCCAGCAGCCAAGTAGGGACAGGGATCTATGGCTACACCTTC
-,TRBV5-1,TRBD1,TRBJ1-4,CASSLGDRVSEKLFF,TGCGCCAGCAGCTTGGGGGACAGGGTTAGTGAAAAACTGTTTTTT
-,TRBV2,-,TRBJ1-5,CASSDGQGGQPQHF,TGTGCCAGCAGTGACGGGCAGGGCGGCCAGCCCCAGCATTTT
-,TRBV12-3/TRBV12-4,-,TRBJ2-3,CASSFRTADTQYF,TGTGCCAGCAGTTTCCGGACTGCAGATACGCAGTATTTT
-,TRBV7-2,-,TRBJ1-1,CASSLRWRGGNTEAFF,TGTGCCAGCAGCTTAAGGTGGAGGGGGGGGAACACTGAAGCTTTCTTT
-,TRBV4-3,TRBD2,TRBJ2-1,CASSQSAGTSLSHEQFF,TGCGCCAGCAGCCAATCAGCAGGGACTAGCCTATCCCATGAGCAGTTCTTC
-,TRBV2,-,TRBJ1-5,CASSEIRNQPQHF,TGTGCCAGCAGTGAAATTCGTAATCAGCCCCAGCATTTT